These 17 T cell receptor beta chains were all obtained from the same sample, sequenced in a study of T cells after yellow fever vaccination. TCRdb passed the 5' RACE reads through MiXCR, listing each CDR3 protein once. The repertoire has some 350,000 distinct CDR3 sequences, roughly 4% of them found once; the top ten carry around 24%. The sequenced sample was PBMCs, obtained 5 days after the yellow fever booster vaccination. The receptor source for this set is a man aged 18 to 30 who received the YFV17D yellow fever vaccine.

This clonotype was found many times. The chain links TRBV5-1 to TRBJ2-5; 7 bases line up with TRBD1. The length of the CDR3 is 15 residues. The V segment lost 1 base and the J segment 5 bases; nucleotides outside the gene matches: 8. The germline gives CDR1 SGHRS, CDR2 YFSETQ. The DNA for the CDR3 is TGCGCCAGCAGCTTGTTGGGGACAGATCAGGAGACCCAGTACTTC. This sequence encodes CASSLLGTDQETQYF.

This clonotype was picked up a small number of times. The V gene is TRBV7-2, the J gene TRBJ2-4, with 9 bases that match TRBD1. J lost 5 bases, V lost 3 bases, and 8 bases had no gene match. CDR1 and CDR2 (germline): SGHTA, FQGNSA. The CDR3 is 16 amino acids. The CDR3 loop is CASSLPGTGLQNIQYF. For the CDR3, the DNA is TGTGCCAGCAGCTTGCCCGGGACAGGGCTGCAAAACATTCAGTACTTC.

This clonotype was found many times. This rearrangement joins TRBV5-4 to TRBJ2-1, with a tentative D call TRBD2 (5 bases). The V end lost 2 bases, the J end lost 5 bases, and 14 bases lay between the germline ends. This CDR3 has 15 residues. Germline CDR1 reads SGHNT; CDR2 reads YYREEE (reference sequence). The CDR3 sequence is CASSFLGERNNEQFF. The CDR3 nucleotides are TGTGCCAGCAGCTTCTTGGGAGAACGGAACAATGAGCAGTTCTTC. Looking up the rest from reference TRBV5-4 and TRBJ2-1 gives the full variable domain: ETGVTQSPTHLIKTRGQQVTLRCSSQSGHNTVSWYQQALGQGPQFIFQYYREEENGRGNFPPRFSGLQFPNYSSELNVNALELDDSALYLCASSFLGERNNEQFFGPGTRLTVL.

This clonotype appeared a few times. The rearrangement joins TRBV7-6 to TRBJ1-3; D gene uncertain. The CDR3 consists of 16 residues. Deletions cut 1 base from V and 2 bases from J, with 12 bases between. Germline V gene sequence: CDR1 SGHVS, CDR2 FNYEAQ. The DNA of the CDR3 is TGTGCCAGCAGCTTAGTCATCCCCAGAGCTGGAAACACCATATATTTT. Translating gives CASSLVIPRAGNTIYF.

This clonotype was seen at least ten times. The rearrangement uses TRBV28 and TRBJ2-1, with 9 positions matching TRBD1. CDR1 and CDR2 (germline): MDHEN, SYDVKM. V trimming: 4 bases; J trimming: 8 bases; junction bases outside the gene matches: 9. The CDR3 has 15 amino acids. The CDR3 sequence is CASSSTGTGFYEQFF. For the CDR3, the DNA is TGTGCCAGCAGTTCGACCGGGACAGGGTTTTATGAGCAGTTCTTC. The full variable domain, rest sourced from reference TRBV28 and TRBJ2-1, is DVKVTQSSRYLVKRTGEKVFLECVQDMDHENMFWYRQDPGLGLRLIYFSYDVKMKEKGDIPEGYSVSREKKERFSLILESASTNQTSMYLCASSSTGTGFYEQFFGPGTRLTVL.

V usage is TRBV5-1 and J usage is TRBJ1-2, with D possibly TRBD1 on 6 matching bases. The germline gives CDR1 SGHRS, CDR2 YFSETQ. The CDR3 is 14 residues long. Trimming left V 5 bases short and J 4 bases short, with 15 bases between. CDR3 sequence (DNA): TGCGCCAGCAGGATCGGGGGGCTGAGCTATGGCTACACCTTC. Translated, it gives CASRIGGLSYGYTF.

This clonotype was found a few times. CDR3 sequence (DNA): TGCGCCAGCAGCCAGAGGACTAGCGGGGGTCTCGTGGAGACCCAGTACTTC. Amino acids: CASSQRTSGGLVETQYF. The gene calls are TRBV4-1 and TRBJ2-5; 13 bases line up with TRBD2. The CDR3 consists of 17 residues. Per germline, CDR1 MGHRA and CDR2 YSYEKL. V lost 3 bases to trimming and J lost 5 bases; unmatched junction nucleotides: 9.

The CDR3 coding sequence is TGTGCCAGCAGAAGAGGACAGGGGGCAACAGATACGCAGTATTTT. Its translation is CASRRGQGATDTQYF. The rearrangement links TRBV6-1 to TRBJ2-3, with 11 bases that match TRBD1. V lost 6 bases, J lost 3 bases, and 5 bases stayed unmatched. Per germline, CDR1 MNHNS and CDR2 SASEGT. CDR3 length: 15 amino acids.

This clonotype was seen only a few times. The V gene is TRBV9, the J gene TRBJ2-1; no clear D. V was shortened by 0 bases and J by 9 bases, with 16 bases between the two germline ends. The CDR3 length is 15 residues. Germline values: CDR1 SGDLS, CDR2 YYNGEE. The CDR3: CASSVELSRVGEQFF. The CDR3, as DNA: TGTGCCAGCAGCGTAGAACTCTCCCGGGTCGGTGAGCAGTTCTTC.

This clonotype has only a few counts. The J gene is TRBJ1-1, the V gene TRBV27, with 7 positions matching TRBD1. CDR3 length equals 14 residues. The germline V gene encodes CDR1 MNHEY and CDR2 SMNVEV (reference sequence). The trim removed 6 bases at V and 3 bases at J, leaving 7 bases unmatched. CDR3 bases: TGTGCCAGCAGATTAACAGGGGAAGACACTGAAGCTTTCTTT. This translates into CASRLTGEDTEAFF.

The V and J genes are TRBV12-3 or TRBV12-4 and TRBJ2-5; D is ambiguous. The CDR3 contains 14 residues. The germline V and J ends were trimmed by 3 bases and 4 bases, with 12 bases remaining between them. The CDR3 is CASSLAGHLETQYF. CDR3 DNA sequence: TGTGCCAGCAGTTTGGCTGGGCATTTAGAGACCCAGTACTTC.

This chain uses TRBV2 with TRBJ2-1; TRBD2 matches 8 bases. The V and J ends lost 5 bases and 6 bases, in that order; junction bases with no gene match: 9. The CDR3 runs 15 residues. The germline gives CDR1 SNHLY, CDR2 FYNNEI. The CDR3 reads CASSPERGTLNEQFF. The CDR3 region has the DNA TGTGCCAGCAGTCCTGAGCGGGGGACTCTCAATGAGCAGTTCTTC.

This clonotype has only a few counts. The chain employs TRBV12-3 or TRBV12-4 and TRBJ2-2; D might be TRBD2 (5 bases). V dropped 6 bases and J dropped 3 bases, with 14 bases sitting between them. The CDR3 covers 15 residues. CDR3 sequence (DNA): TGTGCCAGCAGGCATACCGGGATATACACCGGGGAGCTGTTTTTT. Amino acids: CASRHTGIYTGELFF.

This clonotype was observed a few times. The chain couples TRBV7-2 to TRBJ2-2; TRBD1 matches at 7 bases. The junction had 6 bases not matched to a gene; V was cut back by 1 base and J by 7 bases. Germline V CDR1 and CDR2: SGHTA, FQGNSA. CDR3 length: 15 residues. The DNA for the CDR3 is TGTGCCAGCAGCTTAGTTAGGGGGCCCTTCGGGGAGCTGTTTTTT. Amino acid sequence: CASSLVRGPFGELFF.

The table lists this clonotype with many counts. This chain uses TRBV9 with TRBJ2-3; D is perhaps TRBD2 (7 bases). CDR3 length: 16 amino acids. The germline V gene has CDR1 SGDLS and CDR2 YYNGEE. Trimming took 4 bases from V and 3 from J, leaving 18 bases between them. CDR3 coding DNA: TGTGCCAGCAGCAACCCACGGGGGGCTAGAACAGATACGCAGTATTTT. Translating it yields CASSNPRGARTDTQYF.

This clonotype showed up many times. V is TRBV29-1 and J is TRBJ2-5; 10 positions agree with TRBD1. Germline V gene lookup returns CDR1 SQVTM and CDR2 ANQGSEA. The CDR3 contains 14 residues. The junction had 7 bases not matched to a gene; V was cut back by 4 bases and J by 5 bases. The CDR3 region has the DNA TGCAGCGTTGTTAGGACGGGACAGGGGGAGACCCAGTACTTC. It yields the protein CSVVRTGQGETQYF.

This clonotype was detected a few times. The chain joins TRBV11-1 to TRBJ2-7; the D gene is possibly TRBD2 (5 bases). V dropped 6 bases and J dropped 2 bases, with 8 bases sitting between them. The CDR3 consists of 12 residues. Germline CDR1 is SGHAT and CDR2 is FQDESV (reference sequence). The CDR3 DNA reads TGTGCCAGCAGGGGAGCCACCTACGAGCAGTACTTC. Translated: CASRGATYEQYF. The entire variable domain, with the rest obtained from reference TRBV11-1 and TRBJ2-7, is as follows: EAEVAQSPRYKITEKSQAVAFWCDPISGHATLYWYRQILGQGPELLVQFQDESVVDDSQLPKDRFSAERLKGVDSTLKIQPAELGDSAMYLCASRGATYEQYFGPGTRLTVT.